This entry concerns a single T cell receptor (beta chain). The PCR contained 60 Vbeta and 13 Jbeta primers. Method: immunoSEQ multiplex PCR; TCRdb's copy keeps in-frame clones and lacks some. Among about 98,000 clones listed, about two thirds were seen once. The data are from a study of cytomegalovirus exposure and HLA in healthy donors. The receptor's source is a man aged 45 to 65 in good health and CMV-seronegative. The sample taken for sequencing was PBMCs.

The chain's CDR3 is CASSLYRGSNQPQHF. The CDR3 bases are TGTGCCAGCAGTTTATACAGGGGTAGCAATCAGCCCCAGCATTTT. The rearrangement joins TRBV28 to TRBJ1-5; TRBD1 aligns across 7 bases. The CDR3 has 15 residues. Trimming removed 1 base from V and 0 bases from J; junction bases left unmatched: 0. Looked up from germline, CDR1 is MDHEN and CDR2 is SYDVKM.